Below, 15 T cell receptor beta chains from the same sample are listed, as sequenced in a study of Graves' ophthalmopathy and Graves' hyperthyroidism listed by TCRdb under 2018. Sequencing took place on an Illumina HiSeq 2000. TCR beta CDR3 regions were amplified from RNA transcripts for repertoire sequencing. The first round was an RT-PCR using HTBI primers with the Qiagen OneStep RT-PCR kit, and this first round was followed by a second-round multiplex PCR, then size selection and purification. TCRdb reanalyzed the raw reads on its own, using fastp at Q25 for trimming and MiXCR for clone calling, and kept in-frame beta chains. Rows matching on CDR3 protein sequence are summarized as one entry with the most common DNA and genes. The sample profile shows about 550,000 distinct CDR3 sequences; 39% of them were found once. Around 4% of the sample is in the top ten clones. The sample consisted of peripheral blood or thyroid tissue (not recorded which). The receptors shown here come from an adult man with Graves' hyperthyroidism.

This clonotype has ten or more counts. This chain links TRBV12-3 or TRBV12-4 with TRBJ1-3; D remains ambiguous. The length of the CDR3 is 13 residues. V was pared by 3 bases and J by 5 bases, with 8 bases between. CDR3 loop: CASSFTGRNTIYF. The CDR3 DNA reads TGTGCCAGCAGTTTTACGGGAAGAAACACCATATATTTT.

This clonotype was counted many times. The V gene is TRBV29-1, the J gene TRBJ1-1; TRBD1 agrees at 11 bases. The germline CDR1 and CDR2 sequences are SQVTM and ANQGSEA. V was clipped by 6 bases and J by 0 bases; unmatched bases: 6. The CDR3 runs to 15 residues. Written as DNA, the CDR3 is TGCAGCGTGGACAGGGACAGGGGGATGAACACTGAAGCTTTCTTT. Its protein product is CSVDRDRGMNTEAFF.

This clonotype was seen at least ten times. The J gene is TRBJ2-5, the V gene TRBV2; 7 bases fit TRBD1. Trimming at V came to 3 bases and at J to 1 base, leaving 2 bases not matched to a gene. The V gene's germline CDR1 is SNHLY and CDR2 FYNNEI. This CDR3 spans 14 amino acids. The CDR3 loop is CASSETGTQETQYF. The CDR3 nucleotides read TGTGCCAGCAGTGAGACAGGGACCCAAGAGACCCAGTACTTC.

This clonotype was observed many times. This chain links TRBV5-1 with TRBJ1-4, with D tentatively TRBD1 (6 bases). Germline loops: CDR1 SGHRS, CDR2 YFSETQ. V lost 4 bases and J lost 12, with 25 bases in between. This CDR3 contains 16 residues. CDR3 in amino acids: CASSLERQAKGVELFF. The CDR3 nucleotides read TGCGCCAGCAGCCTGGAGCGACAGGCTAAGGGGGTGGAACTGTTTTTT.

In regard to this clonotype: A read error is possible here, since a much larger clone lies one base away. The J gene is TRBJ2-7, the V gene TRBV7-9; 9 nucleotides agree with TRBD1. The CDR3 covers 16 residues. Germline V gene sequence: CDR1 SEHNR, CDR2 FQNEAQ (reference sequence). The DNA for the CDR3 is TGCGCCAGCAGCAACTACAGGGGGCAAAACACCTACGAGCGGTACTTC. It yields the protein CASSNYRGQNTYERYF.

This clonotype has a count of ten or more. This sequence joins TRBV6-4 and TRBJ1-2; D call uncertain. Germline assignment: CDR1 MRHNA and CDR2 SNTAGT. The CDR3 length is 11 residues. V was shortened by 2 bases and J by 8 bases, with 6 bases between the two germline ends. In nucleotides, the CDR3 is TGTGCCAGCAGTGACGGGTGGGGCTACACCTTC. This translates into CASSDGWGYTF.

The chain uses TRBV7-9 and TRBJ1-1; 11 bases are a match to TRBD1. CDR3 length: 14 amino acids. V dropped 3 bases and J dropped 8; count of bases not matched to a gene: 5. The germline CDR1 and CDR2 sequences are SEHNR and FQNEAQ (reference sequence). The DNA of the CDR3 is TGTGCCAGCAGCTTCCGGGACAGGGGGATAGAAGCTTTCTTT. This codes for CASSFRDRGIEAFF.

This chain joins TRBV5-1 and TRBJ2-2, with D unresolved. With 4 bases removed from V and 2 bases from J, the gap between germline ends came to 15 bases. Germline lookup yields CDR1 SGHRS and CDR2 YFSETQ. This CDR3 has 16 residues. The CDR3 DNA reads as TGCGCCAGCAGCGCGGTACAGACGTCCAACACCGGGGAGCTGTTTTTT. It translates to CASSAVQTSNTGELFF.

A note on this clonotype: A much larger clone is a single base away; this may be a read error. This sequence joins TRBV6-5 and TRBJ2-5; TRBD2 matches at 11 bases. The assigned J gene may be wrong: the sequence end matches TRBJ2-1 better. Germline assignment: CDR1 MNHEY and CDR2 SVGAGI. The CDR3 totals 16 residues. The CDR3 DNA follows: TGTGCCAGCAGCATCGTTACTAGCGGGAGTCGTGAGACCCAGTTCTTC. This gives the protein CASSIVTSGSRETQFF.

This clonotype has more than one count but fewer than ten. This may arise from a read error, as a much more abundant clone is one base away. The V and J genes are TRBV2 and TRBJ1-1, with 7 bases identical to TRBD1. This CDR3 comprises 13 residues. Germline trimming cut 6 bases from V and 4 bases from J; bases unmatched to any gene: 5. Germline V CDR1 and CDR2: SNHLY, FYNNEI. CDR3: CASRRQGPTEAFF. The DNA for the CDR3 is TGTGCCAGCAGGAGACAGGGACCCACTGAAGCTTTCTTT.

The chain links TRBV2 to TRBJ1-5; 8 positions match TRBD1. This CDR3 comprises 15 residues. V gave up 5 bases and J gave up 8 bases; unmatched junction bases: 11. Germline V gene sequence: CDR1 SNHLY, CDR2 FYNNEI. CDR3 nucleotides: TGTGCCAGCAGTACGGACAGGGCGGGCCTGAAGCCCCAGCATTTT. This encodes CASSTDRAGLKPQHF.

The table lists this clonotype with a count of one. V gene TRBV20-1 combines with J gene TRBJ1-3, with D unclear. This CDR3 region has 13 residues. The germline V gene has CDR1 DFQATT and CDR2 SNEGSKA (reference sequence). V lost 1 base to trimming and J lost 0 bases, with 4 bases between them. The CDR3 region has the DNA TGCAGTGCTAGAGCCCTCTCTGGAAACACCATATATTTT. Translating it yields CSARALSGNTIYF.

The chain combines TRBV7-2 with TRBJ2-3; maybe TRBD2 (7 bases). Trimming took 1 base from V and 2 from J, leaving 10 bases between them. The CDR3 loop spans 15 amino acids. Germline loops: CDR1 SGHTA, CDR2 FQGNSA. The CDR3 sequence is CASSLEGGITDTQYF. The CDR3 DNA reads TGTGCCAGCAGCTTAGAGGGGGGGATCACAGATACGCAGTATTTT.

This clonotype came up a few times. The J gene is TRBJ1-5, the V gene TRBV10-1; D is uncertain. With 3 bases removed from V and 4 bases from J, the gap between germline ends came to 7 bases. Germline-derived CDR1 and CDR2 are WNHNN and SYGVQD (reference sequence). This CDR3 is built from 13 residues. The CDR3 DNA follows: TGCGCCAGCAGTGAAATGGGGAATCAGCCCCAGCATTTT. Its translation: CASSEMGNQPQHF.

In its sample, this clonotype was seen a few times. The rearrangement links TRBV6-5 to TRBJ1-1, with TRBD1 matching over 9 bases. Per the germline V gene, CDR1 is MNHEY and CDR2 is SVGAGI. The CDR3 sequence is 13 residues long. Germline trimming cut 6 bases from V and 11 bases from J; bases unmatched to any gene: 10. The CDR3 nucleotides read TGTGCCAGCAGGCCCCCGGGACAGGGCGGTGCTTTCTTT. It yields the protein CASRPPGQGGAFF.